One sample yielded the 9 T cell receptor beta chains listed below, sequenced in a study of T cell responses to AZD1222 COVID-19 vaccine. Data came from immunoSEQ multiplex PCR; TCRdb stores just in-frame clones and leaves some out. The repertoire holds some 97,000 clones, with about 88% as singletons. The specimen was peripheral blood, collected on day 0 of AZD1222 vaccination. These receptors all come from an adult in good health.

The genes are TRBV25-1 and TRBJ2-1; the match to TRBD2 covers 15 bases. This CDR3 spans 18 amino acids. V shed 2 bases, J shed 6 bases, and the junction held 8 bases outside the gene matches. Looked up from germline, CDR1 is MGHDK and CDR2 is SYGVNS. CDR3 sequence: CASSEVQGTSGRINEQFF. CDR3 bases: TGTGCCAGCAGTGAAGTACAGGGGACTAGCGGGAGGATCAATGAGCAGTTCTTC.

V is TRBV11-2 and J is TRBJ2-2; 7 bases fit TRBD1. The junction had 8 bases not matched to a gene; V was cut back by 5 bases and J by 2 bases. Per germline, CDR1 SGHAT and CDR2 FQNNGV. The CDR3 covers 16 residues. In DNA form, the CDR3 reads TGTGCCAGCAGCCAGAGGACAGGCGTTAACACCGGGGAGCTGTTTTTT. Its protein is CASSQRTGVNTGELFF. The whole variable domain, remainder taken from reference TRBV11-2 and TRBJ2-2, is EAGVAQSPRYKIIEKRQSVAFWCNPISGHATLYWYQQILGQGPKLLIQFQNNGVVDDSQLPKDRFSAERLKGVDSTLKIQPAKLEDSAVYLCASSQRTGVNTGELFFGEGSRLTVL.

DNA of the CDR3: TGTGCCAGCAGTTTTACAGGCACAGATACGCAGTATTTT. Its translation: CASSFTGTDTQYF. The chain carries TRBV9 and TRBJ2-3; D not resolved. The length of the CDR3 is 13 residues. Deletions cut 5 bases from V and 1 base from J, with 8 bases between. Germline values: CDR1 SGDLS, CDR2 YYNGEE.

The chain recombines TRBV27 with TRBJ2-2, with 9 bases aligning to TRBD1. Germline V CDR1 and CDR2: MNHEY, SMNVEV (reference sequence). Trimming at V came to 2 bases and at J to 2 bases, leaving 9 bases not matched to a gene. The CDR3 consists of 18 residues. CDR3 sequence (DNA): TGTGCCAGCAGTTTACTTCCTGGGGACAGGGAAAACACCGGGGAGCTGTTTTTT. Residues: CASSLLPGDRENTGELFF.

The chain is built from TRBV6-5 and TRBJ2-1, with 8 positions matching TRBD2. Germline V gives CDR1 MNHEY, CDR2 SVGAGI. The CDR3 contains 16 residues. The V and J ends lost 2 bases and 9 bases, in that order; junction bases with no gene match: 12. CDR3: CASSYDLSGRGGEQFF. For the CDR3, the DNA is TGTGCCAGCAGTTACGATTTAAGCGGGAGAGGGGGTGAGCAGTTCTTC.

This chain links TRBV6-6 with TRBJ2-1, with 11 bases matching TRBD2. The V gene's germline CDR1 is MNHNY and CDR2 SVGAGI (reference sequence). With 5 bases clipped from V and 7 bases from J, the junction kept 28 bases outside the gene matches. The CDR3 is 22 residues long. The chain's CDR3 is CASSLPIQVLLAGAYKRNEQFF. The CDR3 region has the DNA TGTGCCAGCAGTCTCCCAATACAGGTCCTACTAGCGGGAGCCTATAAGAGGAATGAGCAGTTCTTC.

The rearrangement links TRBV7-9 to TRBJ2-3; D gene uncertain. The germline V and J ends were trimmed by 5 bases and 2 bases, with 14 bases remaining between them. The V gene's germline CDR1 is SEHNR and CDR2 FQNEAQ (reference sequence). There are 15 residues in the CDR3. Written as DNA, the CDR3 is TGTGCCAGCAGCCCCACCGCAGCCATCACAGATACGCAGTATTTT. Its protein is CASSPTAAITDTQYF.

The rearrangement joins TRBV30 to TRBJ1-4; tentatively, D is TRBD1 (5 bases). Deletions cut 0 bases from V and 8 bases from J, with 16 bases between. This CDR3 spans 15 amino acids. Looked up from germline, CDR1 is GTSNPN and CDR2 is SVGIG (reference sequence). CDR3 residues: CAWSVPRRGWEKLFF. CDR3 nucleotide sequence: TGTGCCTGGAGTGTACCTAGGAGGGGCTGGGAAAAACTGTTTTTT.

V is TRBV4-1 and J is TRBJ2-1; 7 bases are shared with TRBD2. V lost 1 base to trimming and J lost 6 bases; unmatched junction nucleotides: 6. This CDR3 has 15 residues. Germline V CDR1 and CDR2: MGHRA, YSYEKL. The CDR3 reads CASSQGQGLGNEQFF. Here the CDR3 DNA reads TGCGCCAGCAGCCAAGGCCAAGGACTAGGCAATGAGCAGTTCTTC.